This is a list of T cell receptor beta chains from one sample in a study of T cells in Graves' hyperthyroidism and ophthalmopathy. TCRdb analysed the multiplex PCR reads with MiXCR anew, one entry per CDR3 protein. The table lists about 350,000 distinct CDR3 sequences, about 14% of them singletons, with approximately 23% in the top ten. The sample was blood. Every receptor here comes from a woman in her twenties or thirties with Graves' hyperthyroidism. Each CDR3 is given with its conserved first and last residue. Fields, in order: V gene, J gene, clone size, D gene, CDR3 protein, CDR3 DNA. A D gene is named only where the DNA matches it firmly. Size is omitted from some rows. Given values are once, few, many or a class for expanded clones.

v_call: TRBV6-1
j_call: TRBJ2-5
clone_size: few
d_call: TRBD2
cdr3_aa: CATGTSGTTQYF
cdr3_nt: TGTGCCACCGGGACTAGCGGAACTACCCAGTACTTC

v_call: TRBV28
j_call: TRBJ1-1
clone_size: many
d_call: -
cdr3_aa: CASSLWAGYEAFF
cdr3_nt: TGTGCCAGCAGTTTATGGGCCGGTTATGAAGCTTTCTTT

v_call: TRBV18
j_call: TRBJ2-1
clone_size: -
d_call: TRBD2
cdr3_aa: CASSPITSGISNEQFF
cdr3_nt: TGTGCCAGCTCACCAATTACTAGCGGGATATCTAATGAGCAGTTCTTC

v_call: TRBV25-1
j_call: TRBJ1-5
clone_size: many
d_call: -
cdr3_aa: CASSGGGTQPQHF
cdr3_nt: TGTGCCAGCAGTGGAGGAGGGACTCAGCCCCAGCATTTT

v_call: TRBV28
j_call: TRBJ2-1
clone_size: many
d_call: -
cdr3_aa: CASSRSRQEQFF
cdr3_nt: TGTGCCAGCAGTCGCTCCCGCCAGGAGCAGTTCTTC

v_call: TRBV12-3/TRBV12-4
j_call: TRBJ2-2
clone_size: many
d_call: -
cdr3_aa: CASSHSTGELFF
cdr3_nt: TGTGCCAGCAGCCATTCCACCGGGGAGCTGTTTTTT

v_call: TRBV20-1
j_call: TRBJ1-6
clone_size: few
d_call: -
cdr3_aa: CSASSRTAMNSPLHF
cdr3_nt: TGCAGTGCTAGCAGCAGGACAGCTATGAATTCACCCCTCCACTTT

v_call: TRBV20-1
j_call: TRBJ2-7
clone_size: many
d_call: -
cdr3_aa: CSARRASSYEQYF
cdr3_nt: TGCAGTGCCAGACGGGCGAGCTCCTACGAGCAGTACTTC

v_call: TRBV6-5
j_call: TRBJ1-2
clone_size: many
d_call: -
cdr3_aa: CASSYQAEQGIDGYTF
cdr3_nt: TGTGCCAGCAGTTATCAGGCCGAACAGGGTATAGATGGCTACACCTTC

v_call: TRBV2
j_call: TRBJ2-3
clone_size: many
d_call: -
cdr3_aa: CASSPWGRGTDTQYF
cdr3_nt: TGTGCCAGCAGTCCATGGGGCAGGGGCACAGATACGCAGTATTTT

v_call: TRBV4-2
j_call: TRBJ1-5
clone_size: -
d_call: TRBD1
cdr3_aa: CASSLTARQGVVSNQPQHF
cdr3_nt: TGTGCCAGCAGCTTGACCGCCCGACAGGGGGTAGTTAGCAATCAGCCCCAGCATTTT

v_call: TRBV12-3/TRBV12-4
j_call: TRBJ2-7
clone_size: many
d_call: -
cdr3_aa: CASSFFGTTNYEQYF
cdr3_nt: TGTGCCAGCAGCTTCTTCGGGACAACTAACTACGAGCAGTACTTC

v_call: TRBV6-1
j_call: TRBJ2-6
clone_size: many
d_call: TRBD1
cdr3_aa: CASSDLPGQGSSGANVLTF
cdr3_nt: TGTGCCAGCAGTGACTTGCCGGGACAGGGGAGCTCTGGGGCCAACGTCCTGACTTTC

v_call: TRBV28
j_call: TRBJ2-5
clone_size: few
d_call: -
cdr3_aa: CASSAGGGAGETQYF
cdr3_nt: TGTGCCAGCAGCGCCGGGGGCGGAGCGGGGGAGACCCAGTACTTC

v_call: TRBV7-9
j_call: TRBJ2-7
clone_size: many
d_call: -
cdr3_aa: CASSSPVGSYEQYF
cdr3_nt: TGTGCCAGCAGCTCCCCAGTGGGCTCCTACGAGCAGTACTTC

v_call: TRBV27
j_call: TRBJ1-2
clone_size: few
d_call: -
cdr3_aa: CASRGGPYGYTF
cdr3_nt: TGTGCCAGCAGGGGGGGACCCTATGGCTACACCTTC

v_call: TRBV20-1
j_call: TRBJ1-5
clone_size: -
d_call: -
cdr3_aa: CSARIREGTPQHF
cdr3_nt: TGCAGTGCTAGAATCAGGGAGGGGACGCCCCAGCATTTT

v_call: TRBV2
j_call: TRBJ1-6
clone_size: many
d_call: TRBD1
cdr3_aa: CASRRGQGAASPLHF
cdr3_nt: TGTGCCAGCAGGAGAGGACAGGGGGCGGCTTCACCCCTCCACTTT